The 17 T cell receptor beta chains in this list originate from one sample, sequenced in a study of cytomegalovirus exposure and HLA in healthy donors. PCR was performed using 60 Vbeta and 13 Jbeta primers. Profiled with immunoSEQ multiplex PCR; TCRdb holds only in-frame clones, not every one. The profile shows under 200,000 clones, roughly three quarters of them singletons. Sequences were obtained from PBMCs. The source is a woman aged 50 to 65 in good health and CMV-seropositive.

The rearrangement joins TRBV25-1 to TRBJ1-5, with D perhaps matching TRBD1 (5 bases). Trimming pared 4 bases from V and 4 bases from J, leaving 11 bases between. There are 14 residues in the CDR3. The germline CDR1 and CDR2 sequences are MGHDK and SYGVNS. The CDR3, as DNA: TGTGCCAGCAGTGCCGTCACAGGTAATCAGCCCCAGCATTTT. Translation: CASSAVTGNQPQHF.

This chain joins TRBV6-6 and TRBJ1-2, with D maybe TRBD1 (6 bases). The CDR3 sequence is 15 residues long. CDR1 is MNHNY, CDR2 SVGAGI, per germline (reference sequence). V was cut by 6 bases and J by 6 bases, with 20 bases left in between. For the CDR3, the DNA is TGTGCCAGCAGCCCTACAGGGCTCCAGCAACATGGCTACACCTTC. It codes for CASSPTGLQQHGYTF.

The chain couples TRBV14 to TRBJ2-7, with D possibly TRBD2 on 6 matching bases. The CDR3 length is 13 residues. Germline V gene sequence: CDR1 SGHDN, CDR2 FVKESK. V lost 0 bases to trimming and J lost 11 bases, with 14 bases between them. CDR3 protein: CASSQDRGRREYF. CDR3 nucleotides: TGTGCCAGCAGCCAAGATCGCGGACGGAGGGAGTACTTC.

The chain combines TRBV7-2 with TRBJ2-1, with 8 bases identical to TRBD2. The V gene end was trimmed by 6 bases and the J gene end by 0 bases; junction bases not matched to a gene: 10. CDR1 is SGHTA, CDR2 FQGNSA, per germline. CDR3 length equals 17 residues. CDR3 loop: CASSRTVSGVSYNEQFF. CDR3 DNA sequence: TGTGCCAGCAGTCGAACAGTTAGCGGGGTCTCCTACAATGAGCAGTTCTTC.

CDR3 in DNA: TGCAGCGTTGAGCTTGGGTCCGGAGGGGAGACCCAGTACTTC. This sequence encodes CSVELGSGGETQYF. The J gene is TRBJ2-5, the V gene TRBV29-1; tentative D call: TRBD2 (6 bases). CDR1 is SQVTM and CDR2 is ANQGSEA in the germline V gene. CDR3 size: 14 residues. The V end lost 3 bases, the J end lost 5 bases, and 16 bases lay between the germline ends. Complete variable domain (other parts from reference TRBV29-1 and TRBJ2-5): SAVISQKPSRDICQRGTSLTIQCQVDSQVTMMFWYRQQPGQSLTLIATANQGSEATYESGFVIDKFPISRPNLTFSTLTVSNMSPEDSSIYLCSVELGSGGETQYFGPGTRLLVL.

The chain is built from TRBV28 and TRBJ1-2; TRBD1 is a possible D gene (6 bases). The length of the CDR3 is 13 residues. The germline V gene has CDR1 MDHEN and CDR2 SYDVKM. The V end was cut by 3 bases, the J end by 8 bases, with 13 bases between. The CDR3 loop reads CASSLGGRRGYTF. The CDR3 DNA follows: TGTGCCAGCAGTTTGGGGGGGCGACGGGGCTACACCTTC.

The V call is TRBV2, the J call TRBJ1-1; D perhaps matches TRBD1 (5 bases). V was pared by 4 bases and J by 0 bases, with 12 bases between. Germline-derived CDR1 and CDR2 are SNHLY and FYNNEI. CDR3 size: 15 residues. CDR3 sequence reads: CASSARASMNTEAFF. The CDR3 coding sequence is TGTGCCAGCAGTGCCAGGGCTTCCATGAACACTGAAGCTTTCTTT. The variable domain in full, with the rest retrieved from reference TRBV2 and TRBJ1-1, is EPEVTQTPSHQVTQMGQEVILRCVPISNHLYFYWYRQILGQKVEFLVSFYNNEISEKSEIFDDQFSVERPDGSNFTLKIRSTKLEDSAMYFCASSARASMNTEAFFGQGTRLTVV.

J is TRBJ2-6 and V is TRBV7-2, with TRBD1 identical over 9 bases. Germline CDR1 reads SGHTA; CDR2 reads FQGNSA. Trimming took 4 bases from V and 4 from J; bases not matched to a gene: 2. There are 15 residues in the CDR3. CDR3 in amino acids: CASSWTGVGANVLTF. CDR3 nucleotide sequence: TGTGCCAGCAGCTGGACAGGGGTCGGGGCCAACGTCCTGACTTTC.

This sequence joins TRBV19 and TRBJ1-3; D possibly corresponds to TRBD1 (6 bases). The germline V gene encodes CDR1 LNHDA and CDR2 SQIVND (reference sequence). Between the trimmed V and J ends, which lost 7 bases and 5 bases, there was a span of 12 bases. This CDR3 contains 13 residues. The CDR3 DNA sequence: TGTGCCAGTAACCACAGGGCTCGAAACACCATATATTTT. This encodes CASNHRARNTIYF.

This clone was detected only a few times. The DNA of the CDR3 is TGTGCCACCAGCAGAGTCGGACTAGCGGGACCCAATGAGCAGTTCTTC. The encoded protein is CATSRVGLAGPNEQFF. V usage is TRBV15 and J usage is TRBJ2-1; 12 bases are a match to TRBD2. The CDR3 extends over 16 amino acids. Germline V gene lookup returns CDR1 LNHNV and CDR2 YYDKDF (reference sequence). J gave up 6 bases and V 1 base, and 4 bases lay outside the gene matches.

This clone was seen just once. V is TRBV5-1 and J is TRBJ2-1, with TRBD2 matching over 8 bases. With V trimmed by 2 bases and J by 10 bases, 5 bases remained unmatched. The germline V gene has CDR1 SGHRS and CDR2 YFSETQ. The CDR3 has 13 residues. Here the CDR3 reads CASSLGLAQEQFF. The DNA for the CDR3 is TGCGCCAGCAGCTTAGGACTAGCCCAAGAGCAGTTCTTC.

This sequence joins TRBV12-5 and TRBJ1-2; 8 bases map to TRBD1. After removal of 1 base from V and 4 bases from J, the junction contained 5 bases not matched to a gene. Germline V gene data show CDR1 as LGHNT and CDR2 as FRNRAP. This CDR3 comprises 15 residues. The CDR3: CASGLDGQGTYGYTF. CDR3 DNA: TGTGCTAGTGGTTTGGATGGACAGGGCACCTATGGCTACACCTTC.

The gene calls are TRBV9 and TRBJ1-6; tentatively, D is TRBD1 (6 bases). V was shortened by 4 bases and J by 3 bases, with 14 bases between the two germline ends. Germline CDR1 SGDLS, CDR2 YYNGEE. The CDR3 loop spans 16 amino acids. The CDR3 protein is CASSPWTEDYNSPLHF. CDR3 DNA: TGTGCCAGCAGCCCCTGGACAGAAGACTATAATTCACCCCTCCACTTT.

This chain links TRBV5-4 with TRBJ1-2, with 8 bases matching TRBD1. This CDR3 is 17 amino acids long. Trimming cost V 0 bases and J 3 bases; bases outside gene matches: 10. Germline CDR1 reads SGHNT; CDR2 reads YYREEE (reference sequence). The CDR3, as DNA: TGTGCCAGCAGCTTGGGCTCCCAGGGGGCGACATACTATGGCTACACCTTC. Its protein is CASSLGSQGATYYGYTF.

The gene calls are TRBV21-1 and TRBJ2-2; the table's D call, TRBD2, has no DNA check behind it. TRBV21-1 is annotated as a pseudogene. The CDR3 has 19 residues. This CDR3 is CASSKGRGKERMNTGELFF. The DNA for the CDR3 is TGTGCCAGCAGCAAAGGGAGGGGTAAGGAGAGGATGAACACCGGGGAGCTGTTTTTT.

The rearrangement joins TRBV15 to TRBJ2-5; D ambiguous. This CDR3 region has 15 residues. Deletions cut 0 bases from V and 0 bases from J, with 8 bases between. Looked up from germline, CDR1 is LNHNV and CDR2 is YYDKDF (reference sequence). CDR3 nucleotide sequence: TGTGCCACCAGCAGAGATCTGGCAGACCAAGAGACCCAGTACTTC. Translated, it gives CATSRDLADQETQYF.

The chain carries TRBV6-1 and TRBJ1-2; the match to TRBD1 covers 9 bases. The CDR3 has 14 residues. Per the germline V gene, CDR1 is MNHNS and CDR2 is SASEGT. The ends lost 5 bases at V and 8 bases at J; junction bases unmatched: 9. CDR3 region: CASSFRTGDDGYTF. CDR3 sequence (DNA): TGTGCCAGCAGTTTCCGGACAGGGGATGACGGCTACACCTTC.